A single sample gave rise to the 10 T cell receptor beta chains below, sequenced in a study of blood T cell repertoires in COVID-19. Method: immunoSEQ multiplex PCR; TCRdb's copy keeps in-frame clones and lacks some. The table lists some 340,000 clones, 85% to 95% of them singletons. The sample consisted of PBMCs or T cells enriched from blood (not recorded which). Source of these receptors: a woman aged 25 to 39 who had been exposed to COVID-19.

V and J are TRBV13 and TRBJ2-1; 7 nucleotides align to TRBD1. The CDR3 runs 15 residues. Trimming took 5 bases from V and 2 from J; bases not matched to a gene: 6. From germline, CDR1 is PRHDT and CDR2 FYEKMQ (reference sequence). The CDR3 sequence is CASSTRDSPYNEQFF. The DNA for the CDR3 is TGTGCCAGCAGCACCCGGGACAGCCCCTACAATGAGCAGTTCTTC.

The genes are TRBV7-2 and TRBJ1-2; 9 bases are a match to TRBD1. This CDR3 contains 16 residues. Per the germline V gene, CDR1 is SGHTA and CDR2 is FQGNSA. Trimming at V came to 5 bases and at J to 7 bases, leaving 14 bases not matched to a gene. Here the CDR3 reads CASSRGPQGAQSGYTF. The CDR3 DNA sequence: TGTGCCAGCAGCCGCGGACCACAGGGGGCACAGAGTGGCTACACCTTC.

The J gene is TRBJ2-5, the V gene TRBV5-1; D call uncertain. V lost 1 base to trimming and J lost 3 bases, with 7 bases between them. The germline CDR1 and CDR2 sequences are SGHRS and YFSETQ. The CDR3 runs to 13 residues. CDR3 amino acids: CASSLQVEETQYF. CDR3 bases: TGCGCCAGCAGCTTGCAGGTGGAAGAGACCCAGTACTTC.

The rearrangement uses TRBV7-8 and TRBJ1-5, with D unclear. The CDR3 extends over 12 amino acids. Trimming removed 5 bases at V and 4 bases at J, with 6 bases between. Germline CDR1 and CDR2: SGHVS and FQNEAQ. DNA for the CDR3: TGTGCCAGCAGCCCCCCGAATCAGCCCCAGCATTTT. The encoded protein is CASSPPNQPQHF.

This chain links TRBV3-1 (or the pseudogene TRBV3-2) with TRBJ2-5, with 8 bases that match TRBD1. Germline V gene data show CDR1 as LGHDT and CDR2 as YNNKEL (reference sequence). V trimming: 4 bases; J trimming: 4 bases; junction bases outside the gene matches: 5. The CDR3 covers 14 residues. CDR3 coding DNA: TGTGCCAGCAGCCCGGACAGGGTTCTAGAGACCCAGTACTTC. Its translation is CASSPDRVLETQYF.

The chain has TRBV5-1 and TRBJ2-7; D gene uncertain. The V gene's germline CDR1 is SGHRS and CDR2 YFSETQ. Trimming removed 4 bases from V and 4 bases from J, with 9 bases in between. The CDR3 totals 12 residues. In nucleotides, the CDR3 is TGCGCCAGCAGCCCGACTGTATACGAGCAGTACTTC. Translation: CASSPTVYEQYF.

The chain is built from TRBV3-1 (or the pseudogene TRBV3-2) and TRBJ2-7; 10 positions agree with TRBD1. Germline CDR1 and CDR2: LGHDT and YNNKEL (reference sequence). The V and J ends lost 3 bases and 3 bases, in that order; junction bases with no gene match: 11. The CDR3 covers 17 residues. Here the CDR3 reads CASSQGGQGKLHYEQYF. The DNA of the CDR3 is TGTGCCAGCAGCCAGGGGGGACAGGGGAAACTACACTACGAGCAGTACTTC.

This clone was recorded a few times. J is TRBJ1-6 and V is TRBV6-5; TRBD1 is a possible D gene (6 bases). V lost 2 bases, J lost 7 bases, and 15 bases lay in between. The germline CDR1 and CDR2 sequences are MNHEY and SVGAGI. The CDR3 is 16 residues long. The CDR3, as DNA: TGTGCCAGCAGTTACGATTCAGGGGTAGGGAATTCACCCCTCCACTTT. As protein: CASSYDSGVGNSPLHF.

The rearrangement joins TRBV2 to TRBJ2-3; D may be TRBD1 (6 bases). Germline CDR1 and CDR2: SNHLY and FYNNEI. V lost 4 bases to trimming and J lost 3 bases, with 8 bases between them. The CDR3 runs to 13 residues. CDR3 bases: TGTGCCAGCAGTGCAGGGGCAACAGATACGCAGTATTTT. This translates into CASSAGATDTQYF.

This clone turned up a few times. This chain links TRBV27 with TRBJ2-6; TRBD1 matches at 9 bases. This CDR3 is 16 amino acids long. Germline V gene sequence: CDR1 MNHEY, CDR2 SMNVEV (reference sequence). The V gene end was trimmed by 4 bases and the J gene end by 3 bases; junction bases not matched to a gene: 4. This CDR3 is CASSYNRGRGANVLTF. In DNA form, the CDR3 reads TGTGCCAGCAGTTATAACAGGGGGCGTGGGGCCAACGTCCTGACTTTC.